This TCR beta chain emerged from a study of blood T cell repertoires in COVID-19. The protocol was immunoSEQ multiplex PCR, while the TCRdb copy is restricted to in-frame clones and leaves out a portion. The table has about 160,000 clones, around 74% seen once. The CDR3 spans 16 residues. V dropped 2 bases and J dropped 7 bases, with 18 bases sitting between them. Germline V gene sequence: CDR1 MNHEY, CDR2 SVGAGI. The receptor comes from a man aged 70-80 years with acute or convalescent COVID-19. What was sequenced was peripheral blood. V and J are TRBV6-5 and TRBJ1-3; no clear D gene. The CDR3 nucleotides read TGTGCCAGCAGTTACCGGCACGGCGTTATCGGGAACACCATATATTTT. This codes for CASSYRHGVIGNTIYF.